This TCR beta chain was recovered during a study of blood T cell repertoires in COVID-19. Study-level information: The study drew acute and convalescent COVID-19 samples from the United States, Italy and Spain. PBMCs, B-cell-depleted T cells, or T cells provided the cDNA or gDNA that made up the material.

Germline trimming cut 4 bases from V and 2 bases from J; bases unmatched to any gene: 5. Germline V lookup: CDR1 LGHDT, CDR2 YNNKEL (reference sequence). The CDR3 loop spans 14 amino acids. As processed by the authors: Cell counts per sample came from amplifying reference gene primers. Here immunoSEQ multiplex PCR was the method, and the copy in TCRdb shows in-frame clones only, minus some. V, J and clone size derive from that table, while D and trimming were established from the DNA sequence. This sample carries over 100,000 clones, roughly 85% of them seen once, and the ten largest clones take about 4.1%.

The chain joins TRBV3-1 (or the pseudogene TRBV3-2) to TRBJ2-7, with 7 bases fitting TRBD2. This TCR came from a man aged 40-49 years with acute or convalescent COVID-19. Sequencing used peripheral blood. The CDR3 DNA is TGTGCCAGCAGCCCTCATGGGGGGGCCTACGAGCAGTACTTC. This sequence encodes CASSPHGGAYEQYF.